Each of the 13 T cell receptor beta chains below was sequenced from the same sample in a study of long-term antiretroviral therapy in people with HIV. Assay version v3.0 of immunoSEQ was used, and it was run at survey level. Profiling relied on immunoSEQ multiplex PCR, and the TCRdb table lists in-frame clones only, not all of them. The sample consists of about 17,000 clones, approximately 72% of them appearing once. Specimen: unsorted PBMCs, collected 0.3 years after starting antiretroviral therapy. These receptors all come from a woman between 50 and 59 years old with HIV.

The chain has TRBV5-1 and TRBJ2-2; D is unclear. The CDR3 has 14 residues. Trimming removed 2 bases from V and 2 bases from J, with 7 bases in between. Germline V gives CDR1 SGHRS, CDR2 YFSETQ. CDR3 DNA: TGCGCCAGCAGCTTCCTAGATAACACCGGGGAGCTGTTTTTT. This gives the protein CASSFLDNTGELFF.

CDR3 nucleotide sequence: TGTGCCAGCAGGGACCTACAGGACCCCTACGAGCAGTACTTC. Its translation is CASRDLQDPYEQYF. The chain has TRBV7-2 and TRBJ2-7; maybe TRBD1 (5 bases). V was trimmed by 6 bases and J by 2 bases, leaving 14 bases between them. Germline V gives CDR1 SGHTA, CDR2 FQGNSA. This CDR3 spans 14 amino acids.

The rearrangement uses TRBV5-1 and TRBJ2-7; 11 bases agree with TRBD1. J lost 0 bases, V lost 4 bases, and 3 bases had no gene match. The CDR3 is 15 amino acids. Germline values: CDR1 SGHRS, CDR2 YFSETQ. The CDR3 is CASSPGTGGSYEQYF. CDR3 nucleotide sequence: TGCGCCAGCAGCCCTGGGACAGGGGGCTCCTACGAGCAGTACTTC.

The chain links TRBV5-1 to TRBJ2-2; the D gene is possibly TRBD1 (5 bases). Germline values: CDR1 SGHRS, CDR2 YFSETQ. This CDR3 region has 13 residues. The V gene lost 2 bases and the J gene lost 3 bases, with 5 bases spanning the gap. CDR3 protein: CASSLGDTGELFF. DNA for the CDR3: TGCGCCAGCAGCTTAGGGGACACCGGGGAGCTGTTTTTT.

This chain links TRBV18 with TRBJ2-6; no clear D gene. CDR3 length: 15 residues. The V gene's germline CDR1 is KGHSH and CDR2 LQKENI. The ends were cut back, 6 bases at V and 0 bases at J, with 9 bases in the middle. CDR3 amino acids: CASSRMDSGANVLTF. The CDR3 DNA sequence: TGTGCCAGCTCCCGTATGGACTCTGGGGCCAACGTCCTGACTTTC. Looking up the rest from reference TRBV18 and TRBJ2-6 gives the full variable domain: NAGVMQNPRHLVRRRGQEARLRCSPMKGHSHVYWYRQLPEEGLKFMVYLQKENIIDESGMPKERFSAEFPKEGPSILRIQQVVRGDSAAYFCASSRMDSGANVLTFGAGSRLTVL.

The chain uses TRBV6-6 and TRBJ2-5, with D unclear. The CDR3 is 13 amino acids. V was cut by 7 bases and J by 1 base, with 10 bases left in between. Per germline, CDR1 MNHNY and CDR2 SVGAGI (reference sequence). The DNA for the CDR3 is TGTGCCAGCACCCCCTGGGTCCAAGAGACCCAGTACTTC. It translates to CASTPWVQETQYF.

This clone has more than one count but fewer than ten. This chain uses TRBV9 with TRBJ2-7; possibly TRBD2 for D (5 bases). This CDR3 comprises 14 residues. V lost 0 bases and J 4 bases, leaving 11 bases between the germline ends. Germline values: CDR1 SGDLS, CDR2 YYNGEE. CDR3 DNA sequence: TGTGCCAGCAGCGTAGGAACTAGAAGATACGAGCAGTACTTC. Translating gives CASSVGTRRYEQYF.

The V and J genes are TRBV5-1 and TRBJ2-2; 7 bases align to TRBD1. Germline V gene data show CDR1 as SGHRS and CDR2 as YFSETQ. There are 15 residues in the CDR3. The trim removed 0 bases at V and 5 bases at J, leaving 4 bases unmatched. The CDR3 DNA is TGCGCCAGCAGCTTGGGACCAGGGGGTACCGGGGAGCTGTTTTTT. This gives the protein CASSLGPGGTGELFF.

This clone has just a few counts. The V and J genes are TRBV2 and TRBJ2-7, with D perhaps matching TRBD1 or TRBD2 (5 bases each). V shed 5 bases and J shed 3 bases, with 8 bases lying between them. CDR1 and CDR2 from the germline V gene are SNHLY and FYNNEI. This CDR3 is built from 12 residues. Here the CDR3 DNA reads TGTGCCAGCAGTCGGGACGTCTACGAGCAGTACGTC. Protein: CASSRDVYEQYV.

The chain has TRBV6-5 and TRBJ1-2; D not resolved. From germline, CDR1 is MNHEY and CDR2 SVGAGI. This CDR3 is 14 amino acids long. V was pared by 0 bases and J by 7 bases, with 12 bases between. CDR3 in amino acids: CASSYSTGFTGYTF. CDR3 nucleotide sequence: TGTGCCAGCAGTTACTCGACCGGGTTTACTGGCTACACCTTC.

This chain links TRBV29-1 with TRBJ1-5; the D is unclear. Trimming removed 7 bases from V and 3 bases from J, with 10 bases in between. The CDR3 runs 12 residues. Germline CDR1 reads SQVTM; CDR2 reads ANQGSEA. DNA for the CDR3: TGCAGCGCCTCAGTGAACAATCAGCCCCAGCATTTT. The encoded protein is CSASVNNQPQHF.

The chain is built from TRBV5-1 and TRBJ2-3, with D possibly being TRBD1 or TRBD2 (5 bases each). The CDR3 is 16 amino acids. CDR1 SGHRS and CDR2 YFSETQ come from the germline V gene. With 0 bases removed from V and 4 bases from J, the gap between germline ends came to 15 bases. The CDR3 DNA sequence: TGCGCCAGCAGCTTGGCCTTTGGGGGTGCATCAGATACGCAGTATTTT. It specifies CASSLAFGGASDTQYF.

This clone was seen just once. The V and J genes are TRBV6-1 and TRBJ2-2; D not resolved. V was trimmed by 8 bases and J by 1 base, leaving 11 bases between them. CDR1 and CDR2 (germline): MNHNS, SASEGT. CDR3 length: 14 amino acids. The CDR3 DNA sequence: TGTGCCAGCGGATCCTGGTTGAACACCGGGGAGCTGTTTTTT. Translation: CASGSWLNTGELFF.